This section outlines one T cell receptor beta chain sequence together with its context. Its antigen is not identified. This entry belongs to a study of cytomegalovirus exposure and HLA in healthy donors. General observations from the study: Diagnosis of cytomegalovirus status made by the classifier reportedly showed high specificity and sensitivity. For most TCR sequences rarity was the rule, although some public TCRs occurred in many donors.

CDR1 and CDR2 (germline): MDHEN, SYDVKM. With 6 bases removed from V and 0 bases from J, the gap between germline ends came to 11 bases. CDR3 length equals 15 residues. Libraries were prepared by immunoSEQ multiplex PCR; TCRdb keeps only in-frame clonotypes and omits some of them. The sample shows 150,000 to 200,000 clones, roughly 85% of them seen only once. This TCR was recovered from a man aged 18-30 years in good health and CMV-seropositive. The chain employs TRBV28 and TRBJ1-4; a weak D match, TRBD1 (6 bases). Sequences were obtained from PBMCs. The CDR3 spells CASSPGVATNEKLFF. The CDR3 nucleotides are TGTGCCAGCAGCCCAGGGGTAGCAACTAATGAAAAACTGTTTTTT.